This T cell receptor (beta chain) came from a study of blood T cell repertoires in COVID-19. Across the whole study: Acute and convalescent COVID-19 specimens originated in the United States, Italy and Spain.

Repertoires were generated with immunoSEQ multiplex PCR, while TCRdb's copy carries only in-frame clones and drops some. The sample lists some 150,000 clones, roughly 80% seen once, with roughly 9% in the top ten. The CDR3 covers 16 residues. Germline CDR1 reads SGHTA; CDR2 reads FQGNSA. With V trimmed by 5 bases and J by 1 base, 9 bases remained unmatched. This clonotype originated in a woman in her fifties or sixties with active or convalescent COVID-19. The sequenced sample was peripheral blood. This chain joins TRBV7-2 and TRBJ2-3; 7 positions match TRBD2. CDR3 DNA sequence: TGTGCCAGCAGCAGGAGGGAGGGGCCGGGCACAGATACGCAGTATTTT. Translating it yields CASSRREGPGTDTQYF. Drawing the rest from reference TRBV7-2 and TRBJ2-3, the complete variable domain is GAGVSQSPSNKVTEKGKDVELRCDPISGHTALYWYRQSLGQGLEFLIYFQGNSAPDKSGLPSDRFSAERTGGSVSTLTIQRTQQEDSAVYLCASSRREGPGTDTQYFGPGTRLTVL.